The 23 T cell receptor beta chains reported below all come from one sample, sequenced in a study of tumor and adjacent non-tumor tissue in lung cancer. TCRbeta libraries were built with three rounds of nested PCR, modified from ARM-PCR. One entry per CDR3 protein, called by TCRdb with MiXCR from the multiplex PCR reads. The data show roughly 82,000 distinct CDR3 sequences, around 76% seen once. No cell sorting was done before RNA was extracted from the tissue. The normal lung tissue was taken more than 3 cm from the tumor edge. Sequenced input: distant non-tumor lung tissue. The receptors were sampled from a woman between 50 and 59 years old with non-small cell lung cancer.

Worth noting for this clonotype: The CDR3 end shows no conserved phenylalanine or tryptophan, and so a read error is likely. This chain links TRBV12-3 or TRBV12-4 with TRBJ2-1; a weak D match, TRBD2 (6 bases). The CDR3 spans 15 residues. Trimming pared 4 bases from V and 7 bases from J, leaving 17 bases between. The CDR3 here is CASSSPGLGTNEQFC. For the CDR3, the DNA is TGTGCCAGCAGTTCCCCGGGACTGGGAACTAATGAGCAGTTCTGC.

About this clonotype itself: Sequence at one end of the junction differs from germline and may be a read error. The chain couples TRBV11-1 to TRBJ2-5; 11 bases are a match to TRBD2. The V gene's germline CDR1 is SGHAT and CDR2 FQDESV (reference sequence). The CDR3 loop spans 16 amino acids. The DNA of the CDR3 is TGTGCCAGTAGCTTCAGACTAGCGGGGAGTCAAGAGACCCACTACTTC. Encoded protein: CASSFRLAGSQETHYF.

The J gene is TRBJ2-1, the V gene TRBV12-3 or TRBV12-4; D tentatively reads TRBD1 or TRBD2 (5 bases each). The CDR3 runs 15 residues. Trimming removed 10 bases at V and 7 bases at J, with 23 bases between. The CDR3, as DNA: TGTGCCACCAATTCCCCGGGACGGGAATCTAATGAGCAGTTCTTC. Encoded protein: CATNSPGRESNEQFF.

A note on this clonotype: The conserved phenylalanine or tryptophan is not found at the CDR3 terminus, so this likely reflects a read error. The DNA is omitted, as the CDR3 cannot be located on it reliably, and the CDR3 follows TCRdb's listing. The V and J genes are TRBV6-5 and TRBJ2-2. Per the germline V gene, CDR1 is MNHEY and CDR2 is SVGAGI. Including both end residues, the CDR3 is 16 amino acids long. CDR3 loop: CASSPHRTANTGELVL.

As regards this clonotype: An end of the junction does not agree with germline; a read error may underlie this. J is TRBJ2-5 and V is TRBV14; D call uncertain. CDR1 is SGHDN and CDR2 is FVKESK in the germline V gene. The CDR3 loop spans 13 amino acids. The CDR3 coding sequence is TGTGCCAGCAGCCCAAGGCACCAAGGGACCCAGTACTTC. It is translated as CASSPRHQGTQYF. The full variable domain, in which reference TRBV14 and TRBJ2-5 provide the parts outside the CDR3, is EAGVTQFPSHSVIEKGQTVTLRCDPISGHDNLYWYRRVMGKEIKFLLHFVKESKQDESGMPNNRFLAERTGGTYSTLKVQPAELEDSGVYFCASSPRHQGTQYFGPGTRLLVL.

Concerning this clonotype: Given a much more abundant clone one base away, this may be a read error. The V gene is TRBV24-1, the J gene TRBJ2-1, with 11 bases aligning to TRBD2. The CDR3 covers 17 residues. The V gene end was trimmed by 4 bases and the J gene end by 6 bases; junction bases not matched to a gene: 10. Germline V gene lookup returns CDR1 KGHDR and CDR2 SFDVKD. The CDR3 nucleotides are TGTGCCACCAGTGACCGCGGCACTAGCGGGAGCTGCAATGAGCAGTTCTTC. It codes for CATSDRGTSGSCNEQFF.

The V and J genes are TRBV29-1 and TRBJ2-5, with D perhaps being TRBD1 or TRBD2 (5 bases each). Germline V gene lookup returns CDR1 SQVTM and CDR2 ANQGSEA. The CDR3 runs to 13 residues. Written as DNA, the CDR3 is TGCAGAGTCGACCGGGGCCACCCAGAGACCCAGTACTTC. Amino acid sequence: CRVDRGHPETQYF.

Details on this clonotype: At one of its ends the junction is not consistent with the germline gene, which may arise from a read error. The chain is built from TRBV5-1 and TRBJ2-2; possibly TRBD2 for D (5 bases). The CDR3 totals 14 residues. Germline CDR1 and CDR2: SGHRS and YFSETQ. DNA of the CDR3: TGCGCCAGTAGCTTGGATACGAACACCGGGGAGCTGTCTTTT. This encodes CASSLDTNTGELSF.

With respect to this clonotype: At one boundary the junction diverges from the germline segment, which might be a read error. The chain combines TRBV4-2 with TRBJ1-5, with no clear D. Germline V lookup: CDR1 LGHNA, CDR2 YNFKEQ. This CDR3 comprises 15 residues. CDR3 in DNA: TGTGCCAGCAGCCATGAGCTATCTAGCAATCTGCCCCAGCATTTT. Translating gives CASSHELSSNLPQHF.

Remarks on this clonotype: A much larger clone lies one base from this, so it may be a read error. The chain has TRBV14 and TRBJ2-5; D is uncertain. This CDR3 is built from 14 residues. The germline V gene has CDR1 SGHDN and CDR2 FVKESK. CDR3 coding DNA: TGTGCCAGCAGCCAAGATTATCCGCAAGAGATCCAGTACTTC. Translated: CASSQDYPQEIQYF.

This sequence joins TRBV10-3 and TRBJ2-7; D remains unclear. CDR3 size: 15 residues. The germline V gene has CDR1 ENHRY and CDR2 SYGVKD. V was clipped by 0 bases and J by 7 bases, with 16 bases between them. Here the CDR3 reads CAISESANSSLEQYF. CDR3 nucleotide sequence: TGTGCCATCAGTGAGTCTGCTAACTCGAGTTTGGAGCAGTACTTC.

In regard to this clonotype: One junction end disagrees with the germline gene, perhaps due to a read error. This chain joins TRBV6-2 or TRBV6-3 and TRBJ2-2, with D perhaps TRBD1 or TRBD2 (5 bases each). CDR1 is MNHEY and CDR2 is SVGEGT in the germline V gene. This CDR3 comprises 17 residues. The CDR3 loop is CASSACSGTANTGELFF. DNA of the CDR3: TGTGCCAGCAGTGCATGCTCCGGGACGGCGAACACGGGGGAGCTGTTTTTT.

The table lists this clonotype with a count of one. One end of the junction does not line up with germline, which may come from a read error. The chain carries TRBV6-5 and TRBJ2-2; 10 nucleotides agree with TRBD1. Germline lookup yields CDR1 MNHEY and CDR2 SVGAGI. The length of the CDR3 is 19 residues. The CDR3 bases are TGTGCCAGCAATCTTCGTCCCCCGGGACAGGGGAGAAGGACCGGGGAGCTGTTTTTC. Translating it yields CASNLRPPGQGRRTGELFF.

J is TRBJ2-7 and V is TRBV6-2 or TRBV6-3, with TRBD2 matching over 13 bases. The V gene end was trimmed by 5 bases and the J gene end by 8 bases; junction bases not matched to a gene: 15. The CDR3 contains 17 residues. Per the germline V gene, CDR1 is MNHEY and CDR2 is SVGEGT. The CDR3 sequence is CASSQRDRTSGSHKQYF. The CDR3 DNA reads TGTGCCAGCAGTCAACGGGACAGGACTAGCGGGAGCCACAAGCAGTACTTC.

Regarding this clonotype: With a much larger clone just one base away, this may be a read error. The rearrangement uses TRBV28 and TRBJ1-5; weak D call: TRBD1 (6 bases). Looked up from germline, CDR1 is MDHEN and CDR2 is SYDVKM. There are 15 residues in the CDR3. CDR3 region: CASGLRGGGNQPQHF. The CDR3 DNA follows: TGTGCCAGCGGTTTAAGGGGGGGTGGCAATCAGCCCCAGCATTTT. Filled out from reference TRBV28 and TRBJ1-5, the complete variable domain reads DVKVTQSSRYLVKRTGEKVFLECVQDMDHENMFWYRQDPGLGLRLIYFSYDVKMKEKGDIPEGYSVSREKKERFSLILESASTNQTSMYLCASGLRGGGNQPQHFGDGTRLSIL.

This clonotype was counted between two and nine times. The chain employs TRBV29-1 and TRBJ2-5, with D possibly being TRBD2 (5 bases). V was cut by 4 bases and J by 6 bases, with 12 bases left in between. CDR1 and CDR2 (germline): SQVTM, ANQGSEA. CDR3 length: 12 residues. CDR3 DNA sequence: TGCAGCGTTGTAATCGGGGAAAAGACCCAGTACTTC. Its protein is CSVVIGEKTQYF.

On this clonotype: A much larger clone differs from this one at a single base, so this may be a read error. This chain joins TRBV20-1 and TRBJ2-5; 8 bases line up with TRBD1. CDR1 and CDR2 from the germline V gene are DFQATT and SNEGSKA (reference sequence). V was clipped by 6 bases and J by 5 bases; unmatched bases: 14. The CDR3 loop spans 15 amino acids. DNA of the CDR3: TGCAGTGCCAATTACCATCTACAGGGGGTCGAGACCCAGTACTTC. It codes for CSANYHLQGVETQYF.

Turning to this clonotype: One end of the junction varies from germline; a read error may be responsible. The chain uses TRBV12-3 or TRBV12-4 and TRBJ2-5; the match to TRBD1 covers 7 bases. There are 18 residues in the CDR3. The CDR3 DNA reads as TGTGCCATCAGTTTACGACCCTTAGGGAGTGGGACAGAAGAGATCCAGTACTTC. This sequence encodes CAISLRPLGSGTEEIQYF.

DNA for the CDR3: TGTGCTAGTGGTTTGGGCTTCCCAGCGGGAGGAAGGGATGAGCAGTACTTC. It codes for CASGLGFPAGGRDEQYF. The V and J genes are TRBV12-5 and TRBJ2-1, with 9 bases fitting TRBD2. Gene TRBJ2-7 matches the end of the DNA better, so the J call may be wrong. In germline, CDR1 is LGHNT, CDR2 FRNRAP. This CDR3 has 17 amino acids.

Comments on this clonotype: An end of the junction does not agree with germline; a read error may underlie this. V usage is TRBV11-2 and J usage is TRBJ1-5, with 7 bases lining up with TRBD1. Germline CDR1 SGHAT, CDR2 FQNNGV. The length of the CDR3 is 14 residues. The DNA of the CDR3 is TGTGCCAGGAGCTTAAAGGGGGCAGGTCAGTCCCAGCATTTT. Translation gives CARSLKGAGQSQHF.

To note about this clonotype: A much larger clone sits a single nucleotide away, making a read error possible. The chain is built from TRBV6-5 and TRBJ1-4; maybe TRBD1 (6 bases). This CDR3 is 15 amino acids long. Per germline, CDR1 MNHEY and CDR2 SVGAGI. The CDR3 DNA sequence: TGTACCAGCAGTCTATACAGGGCAACTAATGAAAAACTGTTTTTT. This gives the protein CTSSLYRATNEKLFF.

This clonotype turned up a few times. No conserved phenylalanine or tryptophan ends this CDR3, so it is likely a read error. The genes are TRBV6-1 and TRBJ2-1, with D perhaps TRBD2 (5 bases). Germline V CDR1 and CDR2: MNHNS, SASEGT. The CDR3 has 16 residues. The CDR3 nucleotides are TGTGCTAGCAGTGATGCTCCGGGCGGGTTTTACAATGAGCAGTTCTTA. Protein product: CASSDAPGGFYNEQFL.

The chain links TRBV29-1 to TRBJ2-1; TRBD2 might be the D (6 bases). The CDR3 runs to 13 residues. Germline loops: CDR1 SQVTM, CDR2 ANQGSEA. CDR3 region: CSVKKQEGGEQFF. For the CDR3, the DNA is TGCAGTGTCAAGAAGCAGGAGGGAGGTGAGCAGTTCTTC.